Listed below are T cell receptor beta chains from one sample, sequenced in a study of human T cells and chemical hapten exposure. Each CDR3 protein gets one entry after TCRdb re-called the RACE reads with MiXCR. The table records about 260,000 distinct CDR3 sequences, 7.5% to 9% of them present only once. Sequencing used whole blood, obtained in connection with sensitization to the hapten diphenylcyclopropenone (DPC). All receptors derive from a woman between 35 and 50 years old with alopecia areata. Some clones in this sample may be carry-over from other donors' samples. Each CDR3 is given with its conserved first and last residue.

v_gene,len,CDR3aa
TRBV28,10,CASSHYEQYF
TRBV28,14,CASSLGQPTDTQYF
TRBV6-5,15,CASSYVVGLFNEQFF
TRBV6-6,14,CASLQGASNEKLFF
TRBV20-1,14,CSARTGSSYNEQFF
TRBV28,17,CASEPSIPRATRETQYF
TRBV6-5,17,CASSYSIGAGDLGELFF
TRBV7-6,15,CASSLALGATDTQYF
TRBV29-1,12,CSVGQGTETQYF
TRBV29-1,14,CSDTTSSSYNEQFF
TRBV29-1,15,CSVEARRQGRYGYTF
TRBV28,15,CASSLGAGPSPIQYF
TRBV27,14,CASSGGGSNEKLFF
TRBV7-2,16,CASSLVGTGVGYGYTF
TRBV28,14,CASSLLSTPYEQYF
TRBV11-1,16,CASSLNIIGQGYEQYF
TRBV19,15,CASSRGGLAGAEQYF
TRBV4-1,15,CASSPFSHPGNTIYF
TRBV20-1,14,CSASYREGKDTQYF
TRBV25-1,13,CASSEVADNEQFF
TRBV7-3,15,CASSLLGTNNSPLHF
TRBV9,16,CASSVGYGGRAAEQYF
TRBV7-9,16,CASSLGTALLKETQYF
TRBV11-1,17,CASSLGVRDSNTDTQYF
TRBV7-9,13,CASSTTSGETQYF
TRBV6-2/TRBV6-3,15,CASSYGGVSNEKLFF
TRBV6-2/TRBV6-3,15,CASSWSYSGHNEQFF
TRBV7-8,15,CASSLSTDYTGELFF
TRBV29-1,11,CNVVRYNEQFF
TRBV6-2/TRBV6-3,15,CASSLLGQGPYEQYF
TRBV20-1,16,CSARDLGRAAKNIQYF
TRBV14,17,CASSQYHRGLRGEKLFF
TRBV6-6,16,CASSLWGTSGDETQYF